These 7 T cell receptor beta chains originate from one sample sequenced in a study of regulatory T cells in long-lasting Graves disease. Time point reported: persistent/refractory GD, antithyroid drugs over 5 years with positive TRAb. Extracted PBMC RNA gave rise to the TCR library. Construction of the TCR beta libraries employed iRepertoire HTBI primers in conjunction with Arm-PCR of CDR3 regions. From the multiplex PCR reads, TCRdb called clonotypes with MiXCR, one entry per CDR3 protein. The sample includes approximately 350,000 distinct CDR3 sequences, roughly 24% seen only once; the top ten take 25% to 30%. The source was peripheral blood mononuclear cells (PBMCs), collected when the disease was refractory, from a patient treated with antithyroid drugs. The receptors were sampled from a woman aged 40-49 years with Graves disease.

This clonotype was detected ten times or more. V usage is TRBV7-9 and J usage is TRBJ1-2; tentative D call: TRBD1 (5 bases). V shed 6 bases and J shed 6 bases, with 17 bases lying between them. Germline values: CDR1 SEHNR, CDR2 FQNEAQ (reference sequence). The CDR3 is made up of 14 amino acids. CDR3 nucleotide sequence: TGTGCCAGCAGGCCTCGACAGTTCGGCGATGGCTACACCTTC. Amino acids: CASRPRQFGDGYTF.

This clonotype has ten or more counts. The CDR3 protein is CASSSSPQGAGGYTF. DNA of the CDR3: TGTGCCAGCAGCTCCAGCCCACAGGGGGCTGGTGGCTACACCTTC. The chain recombines TRBV7-3 with TRBJ1-2; 9 bases line up with TRBD1. CDR3 length: 15 amino acids. The J segment lost 7 bases and the V segment lost 4 bases, leaving 10 bases of the junction unmatched. The germline V gene has CDR1 SGHTA and CDR2 FQGTGA.

This clonotype came up once. This chain joins TRBV2 and TRBJ2-1; 7 nucleotides line up with TRBD1. Germline lookup yields CDR1 SNHLY and CDR2 FYNNEI. The CDR3 runs to 12 residues. V dropped 5 bases and J dropped 11; count of bases not matched to a gene: 6. CDR3 nucleotide sequence: TGTGCCAGCAGTCCTCAGGACAGGAAGCAGTTCTTC. Its translation: CASSPQDRKQFF.

The table lists this clonotype with a few counts. The J gene is TRBJ2-7, the V gene TRBV29-1; 9 nucleotides align to TRBD2. Trimming took 6 bases from V and 5 from J; bases not matched to a gene: 17. This CDR3 has 16 amino acids. CDR1 is SQVTM and CDR2 is ANQGSEA in the germline V gene. The CDR3: CSVHNGRAGGRNEQYF. The DNA of the CDR3 is TGCAGCGTCCATAATGGGAGAGCGGGAGGTCGCAACGAGCAGTACTTC.

A word on this clonotype: A much larger clonotype is one base distant, so this may be a read error. The J gene is TRBJ2-1, the V gene TRBV2; TRBD2 might be the D (6 bases). The CDR3 sequence is 14 residues long. Germline V gene data show CDR1 as SNHLY and CDR2 as FYNNEI. V dropped 11 bases and J dropped 1 base, with 15 bases sitting between them. The CDR3 reads CAGRWGTSYNEQFF. The CDR3 coding sequence is TGTGCCGGCCGTTGGGGGACTTCCTACAATGAGCAGTTCTTC.

This clonotype was seen only a few times. The chain recombines TRBV6-4 with TRBJ1-4; 8 bases fit TRBD1. The germline gives CDR1 MRHNA, CDR2 SNTAGT. Trimming took 2 bases from V and 2 from J; bases not matched to a gene: 7. The CDR3 consists of 17 residues. CDR3 amino acids: CASSDGRGRRTNEKLFF. The CDR3 DNA is TGTGCCAGCAGTGACGGCAGGGGGCGAAGGACTAATGAAAAACTGTTTTTT.

This clonotype was detected a few times. The rearrangement uses TRBV7-3 and TRBJ2-2; tentative D call: TRBD2 (6 bases). The V gene lost 4 bases and the J gene lost 3 bases, with 12 bases spanning the gap. This CDR3 is 15 amino acids long. In germline, CDR1 is SGHTA, CDR2 FQGTGA. The CDR3 protein is CASSSGLPHTGELFF. For the CDR3, the DNA is TGTGCCAGCAGCTCGGGACTTCCCCACACCGGGGAGCTGTTTTTT. Combining the CDR3 with reference TRBV7-3 and TRBJ2-2 gives the whole variable domain GAGVSQTPSNKVTEKGKYVELRCDPISGHTALYWYRQSLGQGPEFLIYFQGTGAADDSGLPNDRFFAVRPEGSVSTLKIQRTERGDSAVYLCASSSGLPHTGELFFGEGSRLTVL.